The 8 T cell receptor beta chains listed next were all sequenced from one sample in a study of blood T cell repertoires in COVID-19. Profiled with immunoSEQ multiplex PCR; TCRdb holds only in-frame clones, not every one. Of about 69,000 clones listed, roughly nine tenths were seen once; the top ten hold around 5%. Source material: peripheral blood. The receptors derive from a woman in her forties or fifties with active COVID-19.

About this clone: Mismatch with germline at one junction end may stem from a read error. This chain connects TRBV20-1 to TRBJ2-3; 7 bases match TRBD1. This CDR3 contains 15 residues. Germline CDR1 and CDR2: DFQATT and SNEGSKA (reference sequence). The CDR3 here is CSASGTASSTDMQYF. DNA for the CDR3: TGCAGTGCTAGTGGGACAGCCTCTAGCACAGATATGCAGTATTTT.

The gene calls are TRBV27 and TRBJ1-6; 9 nucleotides match TRBD1. Germline CDR1 MNHEY, CDR2 SMNVEV (reference sequence). This CDR3 is 15 amino acids long. V shed 6 bases, J shed 10 bases, and the junction held 10 bases outside the gene matches. The DNA for the CDR3 is TGTGCCAGCAGGTTCGAGGACAGGGGTCAATCACCCCTCCACTTT. It codes for CASRFEDRGQSPLHF.

The V gene is TRBV5-1, the J gene TRBJ2-2; possible D gene TRBD1, 6 bases. Between the trimmed V and J ends, which lost 1 base and 2 bases, there was a span of 12 bases. The CDR3 extends over 16 amino acids. Germline V CDR1 and CDR2: SGHRS, YFSETQ. The CDR3 nucleotides read TGCGCCAGCAGCTTGCCAGGGGCGGGTAACACCGGGGAGCTGTTTTTT. Its translation: CASSLPGAGNTGELFF.

This clone showed up just once. V is TRBV7-9 and J is TRBJ2-7; 8 bases are a match to TRBD2. V lost 4 bases to trimming and J lost 4 bases; unmatched junction nucleotides: 3. The CDR3 has 13 residues. Germline assignment: CDR1 SEHNR and CDR2 FQNEAQ (reference sequence). The CDR3 spells CASSSRGRYEQYF. DNA of the CDR3: TGTGCCAGCAGCTCCCGCGGGAGGTACGAGCAGTACTTC.

The chain recombines TRBV27 with TRBJ2-7; no reliable D call. The germline V gene has CDR1 MNHEY and CDR2 SMNVEV (reference sequence). The CDR3 runs 13 residues. Deletions cut 5 bases from V and 4 bases from J, with 12 bases between. CDR3 sequence (DNA): TGTGCCAGCAGTAAAAACCGACAATACGAGCAGTACTTC. Translated, it gives CASSKNRQYEQYF.

This chain links TRBV12-5 with TRBJ1-4, with 7 bases that match TRBD1. The CDR3 is made up of 15 amino acids. J lost 7 bases, V lost 6 bases, and 11 bases had no gene match. Germline values: CDR1 LGHNT, CDR2 FRNRAP. CDR3 bases: TGTGCTAGTGGAAAAGGCCGAGGGGGCGCTGAAAAACTGTTTTTT. Encoded protein: CASGKGRGGAEKLFF.

The V call is TRBV29-1, the J call TRBJ2-1; D possibly corresponds to TRBD2 (6 bases). The germline V gene has CDR1 SQVTM and CDR2 ANQGSEA. The V end was cut by 7 bases, the J end by 6 bases, with 19 bases between. CDR3 length: 14 residues. The CDR3 loop reads CSGVRDFLSNEQFF. Here the CDR3 DNA reads TGCAGCGGCGTCCGGGACTTCCTCTCCAATGAGCAGTTCTTC.

This clone was counted once. The chain carries TRBV28 and TRBJ2-5, with D maybe TRBD2 (6 bases). The CDR3 contains 15 residues. The V end was cut by 6 bases, the J end by 5 bases, with 19 bases between. Germline CDR1 MDHEN, CDR2 SYDVKM. The CDR3 DNA follows: TGTGCCAGCAGCTCACCCCGGGGGACTGGTGAGACCCAGTACTTC. Protein: CASSSPRGTGETQYF.